This T cell receptor beta chain was captured by sequencing in a study of blood T cell repertoires in COVID-19. Study at large: Material from acute and convalescent COVID-19 was sourced from the United States, Italy and Spain.

Original processing notes: Amplified reference gene primers provided the basis for estimating nucleated cell counts. Assay used: immunoSEQ multiplex PCR; TCRdb lists only in-frame clones, some missing. V and J calls plus clone size are reproduced from that table; the DNA served to infer D and trimming. The sample holds hundreds of thousands of clones, 65% to 90% seen once. CDR3 size: 14 residues. Germline V lookup: CDR1 MDHEN, CDR2 SYDVKM. V shed 8 bases, J shed 6 bases, and the junction held 8 bases outside the gene matches. Study members were between about 18 and 100 years old and lived in some 22 US regions. Participants' own reports of clinical history determined their cohort assignment.

The chain has TRBV28 and TRBJ2-2; TRBD1 aligns across 8 bases. This receptor was obtained from a man between 40 and 49 years old who had recovered from COVID-19. The sequenced sample was PBMCs or T cells enriched from blood (not recorded which). The CDR3 nucleotides read TGTGCCAGCCGGACAGGGCTCCGGGCCGGGGAGCTGTTTTTT. Translating gives CASRTGLRAGELFF.